The TCR beta chain under discussion was sequenced for a study of cytomegalovirus exposure and HLA in healthy donors. The study's findings and limits: According to reports, the classifier identified cytomegalovirus status with high specificity and sensitivity. Association of approximately 18,000 TCR beta sequences with HLA alleles was found at 0.05 false discovery rate in a later analysis. Excluded: some indistinguishable V segments such as TRBV6-2 and TRBV6-3. Highly shared sequence variants in one cluster were likely a sequencing artifact.

Germline values: CDR1 MNHEY, CDR2 SMNVEV (reference sequence). V shed 2 bases and J shed 7 bases, with 9 bases lying between them. This CDR3 is 13 amino acids long. A word on this clone: What it recognizes is unknown.

Use of 60 Vbeta and 13 Jbeta primers characterized the PCR. The table came from immunoSEQ multiplex PCR; TCRdb's copy has only in-frame clones and leaves some out. The sample contains 200,000 or so clones, about 86% of which appear only once. The gene calls are TRBV27 and TRBJ2-1; tentatively, D is TRBD2 (6 bases). Sequenced material: PBMCs. The clonotype was recovered from a woman aged 18-29 years in good health and CMV-seropositive. CDR3 in amino acids: CASSLDGGNEQFF. The CDR3 region has the DNA TGTGCCAGCAGTTTAGATGGGGGGAATGAGCAGTTCTTC.